This TCR beta chain comes out of a study of blood T cell repertoires in COVID-19. The repertoire was sequenced with immunoSEQ multiplex PCR; TCRdb's copy has only in-frame clones and lacks some. The sample consists of fewer than 450,000 clones, about 87% of them appearing once. The germline V gene has CDR1 WSHSY and CDR2 SAAADI. Trimming took 0 bases from V and 7 from J, leaving 10 bases between them. This CDR3 comprises 14 residues. V gene TRBV10-2 combines with J gene TRBJ1-5, with D possibly matching TRBD1 (5 bases). Sequencing used peripheral blood. This TCR came from a woman aged 45-59 years with COVID-19, enrolled during active disease. This CDR3 reads CASSESGGGQPQHF. CDR3 bases: TGCGCCAGCAGTGAGTCCGGGGGAGGCCAGCCCCAGCATTTT.